The T cell receptor beta chain described here comes from a study of molecular identifiers for immune sequencing clone quantification listed by TCRdb under 2018. With regard to the full study: In a replicate experiment, RNA from roughly 18,000 or 92,000 naive CD8 T cells was split into five aliquots, four of which were sequenced. This methods study used CD8 T cells to benchmark TCR RNA copy counting and molecular-identifier clustering-based TCR repertoire sequencing (MIDCIRS).

The paper's findings and limits, for the study overall: Modeling gave about 3 recovered TCR RNA copies per cell versus roughly 10 by digital PCR, implying 25% to 30% capture efficiency. Highly expanded clone sizes could be underestimated if identical TCR molecules share a barcode. In CMV-specific effector cells, clones with more than 20 RNA copies contained over 98% of molecules, whereas in naive cells such clones contained under 1% of molecules. Even against a background of roughly 1 million naive CD8 T cells, spiked-in Jurkat TCR RNA amounting to a single cell's worth was reported to be detectable. When barcode sub-clustering was left out, chimeric consensus sequences inflated TCR diversity, with chimeras reaching as high as 47%. Naive libraries contained spiked-in Jurkat TCR RNA (roughly 10 copies' worth), which is not part of the donor repertoire.

With respect to this clonotype: The target of this receptor is not known. No much larger clone is present one base from it, and per-base qualities are unavailable.

Libraries came from PCR. The instrument was an Illumina HiSeq 4000. Bulk TCR libraries were generated as previously described, with the TCR primers listed in Table S5 used. The Qiagen AllPrep DNA/RNA kit was used to purify total RNA. Reads from multiple sequencing runs of the same library were pooled before analysis. Under the source paper's analysis protocol: Reads were retained only if their TCR constant sequence matched exactly, and those retained reads were trimmed to 150 nt and grouped according to their 12-nt molecular barcodes. Within each barcode group, reads were sub-clustered at a 15% Levenshtein threshold, and quality-weighted consensus sequences were built per RNA molecule. Non-functional sequences were excluded, and lower-count sequences lying one edit away from another sequence were also excluded. Based on a fit of two negative binomial distributions, barcode sub-clusters having less than 20% of the maximum read count were discarded. TCRdb reprocessing: public reads trimmed at Q25 with fastp, clones called with MiXCR, in-frame beta chains kept. One record per CDR3 amino acid sequence lists the most common genes and DNA. The V and J calls, along with clone size, are taken from TCRdb and not from the paper's own processing. A total of 400,000 to 600,000 distinct CDR3 sequences appear in this sample, 20% to 25% of them only once. The ten largest account for about 0.78% of the sample.

Libraries of naive CD8 T cells were built from anywhere between about 19,000 and 1,100,000 sorted cells, with 10%, 30% or 50% of the purified RNA used. Naive CD8 T cells were FACS-sorted as CD8+CD4-CCR7+CD45RA+ on a BD FACSAria II into RLT Plus buffer. To test detection sensitivity, Jurkat RNA equivalent to about ten TCR copies was spiked into samples of about 20,000-1,100,000 naive CD8 T cells. CD8 T cells were enriched with RosetteSep CD8+ T Cell Enrichment Cocktail and Ficoll-Paque, followed by ACK red cell lysis. V and J lose 1 base and 2 bases, and a span of 11 bases separates them. Measured from the cysteine to the phenylalanine, the CDR3 is 15 residues long. Just CDR3 DNA is preserved here, 45 bases in frame from base 1. From a lookup of the germline V gene, CDR1 and CDR2 are MDHEN and SYDVKM.

The chain joins TRBV28 to TRBJ1-1; too little of a D gene remains to name it. This sequence was found in a human donor in good health. Some libraries in this study had Jurkat cell RNA spiked in. The sample taken for sequencing was naive CD8+ T cells from blood, with Jurkat cell RNA spiked in. According to the study, the label for this sample's cell subset or site signals: FACS-sorted CD8+CD4-CCR7+CD45RA+ naive T cells. The CDR3 corresponds to CASSLYWEINTEAFF. The nucleotide sequence is given as TGTGCCAGCAGTTTATACTGGGAGATTAACACTGAAGCTTTCTTT.